These T cell receptor beta chains were read from a single sample in a study of shared clonotypes between healthy human individuals. TCRdb's copy holds only in-frame clones and misses some; the assay was immunoSEQ multiplex PCR. The profile covers about 2.1 million clones, with around 93% appearing a single time and less than 2% taken by the ten largest. Sequencing used naive CD8+ T cells from PBMCs. These receptors were taken from a man younger than 30 in good health. Some clones in this sample may be carry-over from other donors' samples. CDR3s include the opening cysteine and the closing phenylalanine or tryptophan.

J gene,CDR3 length,V gene,CDR3 protein
TRBJ2-7,14,TRBV7-9,CASSRGLAPYEQYF
TRBJ1-5,16,TRBV4-2,CASSQAVTGENQPQHF
TRBJ2-1,14,TRBV7-9,CASGLAGVSNEQFF
TRBJ1-1,11,TRBV28,CASSFYGEAFF
TRBJ2-1,17,TRBV4-1,CASSQGPGTAGADEQFF
TRBJ2-1,17,TRBV11-2,CASSTPLSASGYNEQFF
TRBJ1-1,14,TRBV11-2,CASRRQDRHTEAFF
TRBJ1-5,15,TRBV19,CASHLGRISSGPQHF
TRBJ2-1,16,TRBV4-3,CASSQDWGSSYNEQFF
TRBJ2-7,15,TRBV9,CASSPRDSPGYEQYF
TRBJ2-7,12,TRBV7-9,CASSLVTYEQYF
TRBJ2-7,15,TRBV9,CASSVVGGDGYEQYF
TRBJ1-5,18,TRBV5-6,CASSPKHSGGDGNQPQHF
TRBJ1-2,15,TRBV25-1,CASSKAGGYNYGYTF
TRBJ1-2,13,TRBV6-5,CASRMDRADGYTF
TRBJ2-7,13,TRBV4-2,CASSINGRDEQYF
TRBJ2-5,16,TRBV7-9,CASSTNRASYQETQYF
TRBJ1-2,13,TRBV28,CASSGRDSYGYTF
TRBJ1-2,10,TRBV6-1,CASSGNGYTF
TRBJ2-1,14,TRBV27,CASSFRVRMNEQFF
TRBJ1-1,11,TRBV28,CASSFAGEAFF
TRBJ1-1,14,TRBV7-2,CASSPRAEDTEAFF
TRBJ2-1,13,TRBV7-6,CASSPSRSDEQFF
TRBJ2-7,14,TRBV28,CASSLVREGDEQYF